This TCR beta chain is from a study of T-cell reconstitution after alpha-beta-depleted transplantation in children. Unique molecular identifiers featured in how the TCRbeta library was prepared. TCRdb passed the PCR reads through MiXCR, listing each CDR3 protein once. The sample lists 600,000 to 700,000 distinct CDR3 sequences; around 17% were seen once. A few counts support this clonotype. V was pared by 1 base and J by 2 bases, with 12 bases between. The CDR3 loop spans 15 amino acids. From germline, CDR1 is MGHDK and CDR2 SYGVNS. V gene TRBV25-1 combines with J gene TRBJ2-7; D is perhaps TRBD1 or TRBD2 (5 bases each). The input for sequencing was PBMCs from the stem cell graft donor, taken from the stem cell graft. The source is a human donor who donated a stem cell graft to a child with acute myeloid leukemia. The DNA of the CDR3 is TGTGCCAGCAGTGAATCGGGACGGGCTACCTACGAGCAGTACTTC. Residues: CASSESGRATYEQYF.